This TCR beta chain appears in the sequencing data of a study of shared clonotypes between healthy human individuals. Every one of the donors was a Caucasian adult that lived in Nashville, Tennessee. Germline V gene sequence: CDR1 KGHSH, CDR2 LQKENI. The V gene end was trimmed by 4 bases and the J gene end by 5 bases; junction bases not matched to a gene: 7. The CDR3 has 15 amino acids. The genomic DNA of each subset was split evenly across several immunoSEQ plates. Method: immunoSEQ multiplex PCR; TCRdb's copy keeps in-frame clones and lacks some. The sample holds 550,000 to 850,000 clones; around 70% are singletons and the top ten take over 1.5%.

The receptor comes from a woman between 25 and 40 years old in good health. The specimen was memory CD4+ T cells sorted from blood. The sample's subset: CD45RA-negative fraction. The chain has TRBV18 and TRBJ2-2, with 7 bases fitting TRBD1. The CDR3 is CASSHRDRKTGELFF. CDR3 DNA sequence: TGTGCCAGCTCACACCGGGACAGAAAAACCGGGGAGCTGTTTTTT.